The clone carrying this T cell receptor beta chain was seen once. Measured with immunoSEQ multiplex PCR; TCRdb has only the in-frame clones, and not every one. In the table there are about 13,000 clones, 82% of which are singletons. The data originate from a study of sequential checkpoint blockade in melanoma. Study at large: Maintenance nivolumab came after either treatment sequence.

Treatment described: randomized to nivolumab then ipilimumab (arm A) or the reverse (arm B). Live CD3+CD8+ CD19− CD56− cells were sorted from PBMCs. The germline V gene has CDR1 SEHNR and CDR2 FQNEAQ (reference sequence). The CDR3 has 15 amino acids. V dropped 2 bases and J dropped 2 bases, with 10 bases sitting between them. The clonotype originates from a human donor with melanoma. The V and J genes are TRBV7-9 and TRBJ2-1; D uncertain. The starting material was CD8+ T cells sorted from blood (inferred from file names), obtained from a patient given nivolumab and ipilimumab in sequence. This chain's CDR3 is CASSLKSMAYNEQFF. Written as DNA, the CDR3 is TGTGCCAGCAGCTTAAAGAGTATGGCCTACAATGAGCAGTTCTTC. The full variable domain, with the rest looked up from reference TRBV7-9 and TRBJ2-1, is DTGVSQNPRHKITKRGQNVTFRCDPISEHNRLYWYRQTLGQGPEFLTYFQNEAQLEKSRLLSDRFSAERPKGSFSTLEIQRTEQGDSAMYLCASSLKSMAYNEQFFGPGTRLTVL.